These T cell receptor beta chains were read from a single sample in a study of Tregs in tolerant kidney transplant recipients. Using immunoSEQ multiplex PCR, the repertoire was profiled, and TCRdb retains in-frame clones only, with some absent. This table has around 77,000 clones, 95% to 98% appearing once. The sequenced sample was CD4+ T cells from blood, obtained before the transplant. The receptors were sampled from a human donor who received a combined kidney and bone marrow transplant. Both conserved end residues are part of each CDR3. The D gene is left open where the match is weak. The size entry is marked missing in some rows and otherwise reads once, few, many or a size class.

V,length,size,D,J,CDR3,DNA
TRBV7-9,14,NA,NA,TRBJ1-2,CASSLTVSGYGYTF,TGTGCCAGCAGCCTAACAGTTTCCGGCTATGGCTACACCTTC
TRBV6-5,14,NA,NA,TRBJ1-6,CASSLTGTRSPLHF,TGTGCCAGCAGCTTGACAGGAACGAGGTCACCCCTCCACTTT
TRBV7-2,16,NA,NA,TRBJ1-5,CASSLSKRGSNQPQHF,TGTGCCAGCAGCTTATCAAAAAGGGGCAGCAATCAGCCCCAGCATTTT
TRBV6-1,14,NA,NA,TRBJ1-5,CASIGTHSNQPQHF,TGTGCCAGCATTGGCACACATAGCAATCAGCCCCAGCATTTT
TRBV6-6,11,NA,NA,TRBJ2-1,CASSYGAKQFF,TGTGCCAGCAGTTACGGGGCCAAGCAGTTCTTC
TRBV4-1,17,NA,NA,TRBJ2-4,CASSHSLGGGPKNIQYF,TGCGCCAGCAGCCACTCCTTAGGGGGAGGGCCGAAAAACATTCAGTACTTC
TRBV5-1,15,NA,TRBD2,TRBJ2-7,CASSLGLAVSYEQYF,TGCGCCAGCAGCTTGGGACTAGCGGTTTCCTACGAGCAGTACTTC
TRBV19,17,NA,NA,TRBJ1-5,CASTWERAGVSNQPQHF,TGTGCCAGTACTTGGGAGAGGGCTGGGGTAAGTAATCAGCCCCAGCATTTT
TRBV30,13,NA,NA,TRBJ2-7,CAWSLDSYYEQYF,TGTGCCTGGAGTCTTGACAGCTACTACGAGCAGTACTTC
TRBV15,18,NA,TRBD1,TRBJ1-1,CATSRGRGQGAGVTEAFF,TGTGCCACCAGCAGAGGAAGGGGGCAGGGGGCCGGGGTGACTGAAGCTTTCTTT
TRBV9,15,NA,NA,TRBJ1-1,CASSVVEGPSREAFF,TGTGCCAGCAGCGTAGTGGAGGGCCCCTCACGTGAAGCTTTCTTT
TRBV27,14,once,TRBD1,TRBJ1-1,CASSKQGARTEAFF,TGTGCCAGCAGCAAACAGGGGGCCAGGACTGAAGCTTTCTTT
TRBV5-1,18,once,TRBD2,TRBJ2-3,CASSLVGTSGTYTDTQYF,TGCGCCAGCAGCTTGGTCGGGACTAGCGGTACCTACACAGATACGCAGTATTTT
TRBV5-1,16,NA,TRBD2,TRBJ2-2,CASSLPSGGRTGELFF,TGCGCCAGCAGCTTGCCTAGCGGGGGGCGTACCGGGGAGCTGTTTTTT
TRBV5-4,17,NA,TRBD2,TRBJ2-1,CASSLGLAGRSYNEQFF,TGTGCCAGCAGCCTAGGACTAGCGGGTCGCTCCTACAATGAGCAGTTCTTC
TRBV5-1,14,NA,NA,TRBJ2-1,CASSFVWAEDEQFF,TGCGCCAGCAGCTTCGTGTGGGCGGAGGATGAGCAGTTCTTC
TRBV5-1,14,NA,TRBD1,TRBJ1-2,CASSLNRGRNGYTF,TGCGCCAGCAGCTTAAACAGGGGTCGGAATGGCTACACCTTC
TRBV7-9,12,NA,NA,TRBJ1-5,CASSLFLQPQHF,TGTGCCAGCAGCTTATTTCTTCAGCCCCAGCATTTT
TRBV9,15,NA,TRBD2,TRBJ2-5,CASGSGVAAKETQYF,TGTGCCAGCGGCAGCGGGGTAGCGGCTAAAGAGACCCAGTACTTC
TRBV11-3,15,NA,NA,TRBJ2-2,CASSLSGVGTGELFF,TGTGCCAGCAGCTTGAGTGGAGTAGGCACCGGGGAGCTGTTTTTT
TRBV28,17,NA,TRBD1,TRBJ1-1,CASSLWGLRQGNTEAFF,TGTGCCAGCAGTTTATGGGGCCTTAGACAGGGAAACACTGAAGCTTTCTTT
TRBV2,13,NA,NA,TRBJ2-5,CATSRQVGETQYF,TGTGCCACCTCCAGGCAGGTTGGGGAGACCCAGTACTTC
TRBV6-5,16,NA,TRBD1,TRBJ1-6,CASSYYRDRGVSPLHF,TGTGCCAGCAGTTACTACAGGGACAGGGGAGTTTCACCCCTCCACTTT
TRBV27,13,once,NA,TRBJ2-1,CASSLSGAGKQFF,TGTGCCAGCAGTTTATCGGGGGCGGGCAAGCAGTTCTTC
TRBV7-3,15,NA,TRBD2,TRBJ2-1,CASSLTSGRVNEQFF,TGTGCCAGCAGCTTGACCAGCGGGAGGGTTAATGAGCAGTTCTTC
TRBV27,18,NA,TRBD1,TRBJ1-5,CASSLHYPRQGSNQPQHF,TGTGCCAGCAGTTTACACTACCCTCGACAGGGGAGCAATCAGCCCCAGCATTTT
TRBV4-3,16,NA,TRBD1,TRBJ1-4,CASSQRAGGINEKLFF,TGCGCCAGCAGCCAAAGGGCAGGGGGTATCAATGAAAAACTGTTTTTT
TRBV9,15,NA,NA,TRBJ2-1,CASSVVVSGHNEQFF,TGTGCCAGCAGCGTGGTTGTTAGCGGACACAATGAGCAGTTCTTC
TRBV30,16,NA,TRBD2,TRBJ2-3,CAWSAGLAGGSDTQYF,TGTGCCTGGAGTGCTGGACTAGCGGGAGGTTCAGATACGCAGTATTTT
TRBV10-1,15,NA,TRBD1,TRBJ1-3,CASSADRGTGNTIYF,TGCGCCAGCAGTGCAGACAGGGGTACTGGAAACACCATATATTTT
TRBV11-3,16,NA,TRBD2,TRBJ2-7,CASSLLGREETYEQYF,TGTGCCAGCAGCTTATTGGGGCGGGAGGAAACCTACGAGCAGTACTTC
TRBV6-5,15,NA,TRBD2,TRBJ2-3,CASRRLADNTDTQYF,TGTGCCAGCAGGCGACTAGCGGACAACACAGATACGCAGTATTTT
TRBV29-1,14,NA,TRBD2,TRBJ2-3,CSVESVLAGDTQYF,TGCAGCGTTGAATCGGTACTAGCGGGGGATACGCAGTATTTT
TRBV15,13,NA,TRBD2,TRBJ2-7,CATSLTSGRAQYF,TGTGCCACCAGCCTTACTAGCGGGAGGGCCCAGTACTTC
TRBV5-1,18,NA,TRBD2,TRBJ2-3,CASSLGLAGGPGTDTQYF,TGCGCCAGCAGCTTAGGACTAGCGGGGGGGCCCGGCACAGATACGCAGTATTTT
TRBV28,13,NA,NA,TRBJ1-2,CASSAQTAYGYTF,TGTGCCAGCAGTGCCCAGACAGCCTATGGCTACACCTTC
TRBV19,13,NA,NA,TRBJ1-1,CASSINKNTEAFF,TGTGCCAGTAGTATAAACAAGAACACTGAAGCTTTCTTT
TRBV19,15,NA,TRBD1,TRBJ2-2,CASSKFGTVAGELFF,TGTGCCAGTAGTAAGTTCGGGACAGTCGCCGGGGAACTGTTTTTT
TRBV11-2,13,NA,NA,TRBJ2-3,CASSPTSTDTQYF,TGTGCCAGCAGCCCTACGAGCACAGATACGCAGTATTTT
TRBV6-5,15,NA,TRBD1,TRBJ2-7,CASSSRGRAAWEQYF,TGTGCCAGCAGTTCCAGGGGGCGAGCAGCATGGGAGCAGTACTTC
TRBV10-3,18,NA,TRBD2,TRBJ2-1,CAISDRSSGGLSYNEQFF,TGTGCCATCAGTGATCGGTCTAGCGGGGGCCTATCCTACAATGAGCAGTTCTTC
TRBV10-3,15,NA,NA,TRBJ1-6,CAISEEGLYNSPLHF,TGTGCCATCAGTGAGGAGGGTCTCTATAATTCACCCCTCCACTTT
TRBV15,17,NA,TRBD2,TRBJ2-2,CATSRDRWAGRAGELFF,TGTGCCACCAGCAGAGATAGGTGGGCAGGGAGGGCCGGGGAGCTGTTTTTT
TRBV7-3,16,NA,TRBD2,TRBJ2-1,CASSPGTSGYYNEQFF,TGTGCCAGCAGCCCGGGGACTAGCGGGTACTACAATGAGCAGTTCTTC
TRBV5-1,13,once,TRBD1,TRBJ2-1,CASSPQGANEQFF,TGCGCCAGCAGCCCACAGGGGGCCAATGAGCAGTTCTTC
TRBV5-4,15,NA,NA,TRBJ1-1,CASSLAKGPNTEAFF,TGTGCCAGCAGCTTGGCCAAGGGGCCGAACACTGAAGCTTTCTTT
TRBV11-2,15,NA,NA,TRBJ1-3,CASRSTASSGNTIYF,TGTGCCAGCAGATCGACAGCCTCCTCTGGAAACACCATATATTTT
TRBV28,15,NA,NA,TRBJ1-4,CASSLPQYGGEKLFF,TGTGCCAGCAGTTTACCCCAGTATGGAGGTGAAAAACTGTTTTTT